The T cell receptor (beta chain) described here comes from a study of blood T cells in healthy people across ages. Study-level background: About one barcoded beta molecule per two T cells was captured by template switching. Broader study findings: Estimates of total diversity, which came from one million sequenced T cells, were considered to be underestimates.

This CDR3 spans 14 amino acids. Trimming removed 4 bases from V and 4 bases from J, with 14 bases in between. CDR1 and CDR2 (germline): SGHRS, YFSETQ. Details on this clonotype: As yet, its antigen is unknown.

It was with a sample-barcoded 5' primer and a J-beta primer mix that a second PCR of roughly 7 to 11 cycles was run. Each of the samples gave a minimum of 2.5 million paired-end reads that contained CDR3. MiXCR, applied by TCRdb to the 5' RACE reads, yields one record per CDR3 protein. The table lists about 830,000 distinct CDR3 sequences, under 80% of them singletons. Total RNA was isolated from each sample in quantities of at least 6 micrograms. The chain uses TRBV5-1 and TRBJ2-5; weak D call: TRBD2 (5 bases). Material for sequencing was blood. The clonotype comes from a man aged 25-45 years in good health. The CDR3 DNA reads as TGCGCCAGCAGCATAGTCGGGGTTCGAGAGACCCAGTACTTC. This gives the protein CASSIVGVRETQYF.